A single sample is the source of the 16 T cell receptor beta chains below, sequenced in a study of T cell responses to AZD1222 COVID-19 vaccine (dated by TCRdb to the early 2020s). Receptor libraries were prepared by the immunoSEQ multiplex PCR assay. Entries here come from immuneACCESS through TCRdb and include only in-frame sequences with V and J called. Some clones fail to appear in such tables; in the studies checked, an unresolved V gene covers under half of the shortfall, and the cause of the remainder is unknown. The sample contains about 150,000 clones, roughly 90% of them found a single time. Over 15% of the sample belongs to the ten largest clones. This specimen's time point label, per the study, means: baseline before first vaccination. This material consisted of peripheral blood, taken on day 0 of AZD1222 vaccination. The receptors come from an adult in good health.

V and J are TRBV9 and TRBJ1-5; D remains unclear. Trimming pared 0 bases from V and 7 bases from J, leaving 14 bases between. This CDR3 contains 15 residues. Germline CDR1 is SGDLS and CDR2 is YYNGEE. The CDR3 is CASSVDGRTAQPQHF. CDR3 sequence (DNA): TGTGCCAGCAGCGTAGATGGGAGAACCGCCCAGCCCCAGCATTTT. The full variable domain, completed using reference TRBV9 and TRBJ1-5, is DSGVTQTPKHLITATGQRVTLRCSPRSGDLSVYWYQQSLDQGLQFLIQYYNGEERAKGNILERFSAQQFPDLHSELNLSSLELGDSALYFCASSVDGRTAQPQHFGDGTRLSIL.

The rearrangement links TRBV7-2 to TRBJ1-6; D possibly corresponds to TRBD1 (5 bases). This CDR3 is built from 15 residues. The germline V and J ends were trimmed by 4 bases and 7 bases, with 14 bases remaining between them. Germline CDR1 and CDR2: SGHTA and FQGNSA. The CDR3 sequence: CASSSGTRGNSPLHF. The DNA of the CDR3 is TGTGCCAGCAGCTCCGGGACGCGGGGAAATTCACCCCTCCACTTT.

The chain recombines TRBV2 with TRBJ2-7; TRBD1 aligns across 8 bases. The CDR3 totals 14 residues. V lost 7 bases and J lost 6; bases outside the gene matches: 11. CDR1 is SNHLY and CDR2 is FYNNEI in the germline V gene. The CDR3 here is CASTRGQAGLEQYF. The CDR3 bases are TGTGCCAGCACGAGGGGACAGGCGGGGCTCGAGCAGTACTTC.

This clone was observed at least ten times. This chain connects TRBV2 to TRBJ2-1; 7 positions agree with TRBD1. Germline CDR1 and CDR2: SNHLY and FYNNEI. This CDR3 comprises 13 residues. Trimming cost V 7 bases and J 4 bases; bases outside gene matches: 4. The CDR3 DNA is TGTGCCAGCACCACGACAGGGTACAATGAGCAGTTCTTC. Protein product: CASTTTGYNEQFF.

V is TRBV6-4 and J is TRBJ2-2; the D gene is possibly TRBD1 (5 bases). The CDR3 is 14 amino acids. The germline V gene encodes CDR1 MRHNA and CDR2 SNTAGT. The germline V and J ends were trimmed by 9 bases and 0 bases, with 11 bases remaining between them. The CDR3 reads CASQQVPNTGELFF. The DNA for the CDR3 is TGTGCCAGTCAACAGGTCCCGAACACCGGGGAGCTGTTTTTT.

The chain uses TRBV19 and TRBJ2-2; D gene uncertain. Trimming took off 5 bases at V and 3 bases at J, with 13 bases between the two ends. The CDR3 has 15 amino acids. Germline CDR1 LNHDA, CDR2 SQIVND (reference sequence). Written as DNA, the CDR3 is TGTGCCAGTAGTCCATGGACCATTCACACCGGGGAGCTGTTTTTT. Its protein product is CASSPWTIHTGELFF. Filled out from reference TRBV19 and TRBJ2-2, the complete variable domain reads DGGITQSPKYLFRKEGQNVTLSCEQNLNHDAMYWYRQDPGQGLRLIYYSQIVNDFQKGDIAEGYSVSREKKESFPLTVTSAQKNPTAFYLCASSPWTIHTGELFFGEGSRLTVL.

The CDR3 DNA reads TGTGCTAGTGGTTTGGTACTATCGGGGAAGAACACCATATATTTT. Translated, it gives CASGLVLSGKNTIYF. The chain recombines TRBV12-5 with TRBJ1-3; D is uncertain. Germline values: CDR1 LGHNT, CDR2 FRNRAP. The CDR3 extends over 15 amino acids. With 0 bases removed from V and 7 bases from J, the gap between germline ends came to 13 bases.

This sequence joins TRBV6-2 or TRBV6-3 and TRBJ2-2, with 7 bases lining up with TRBD1. The germline gives CDR1 MNHEY, CDR2 SVGEGT. The CDR3 contains 17 residues. V was pared by 2 bases and J by 0 bases, with 6 bases of the junction left unmatched. The CDR3 region is CASSYVRDSTNTGELFF. The CDR3 region has the DNA TGTGCCAGCAGTTACGTCCGGGACAGTACGAACACCGGGGAGCTGTTTTTT.

The V and J genes are TRBV30 and TRBJ2-3; 8 nucleotides match TRBD2. Germline CDR1 and CDR2: GTSNPN and SVGIG (reference sequence). V lost 0 bases and J lost 4; bases outside the gene matches: 12. This CDR3 contains 17 residues. CDR3 region: CAWSVRRGREGPDTQYF. As DNA, the CDR3 is TGTGCCTGGAGTGTACGGAGGGGCCGGGAGGGCCCAGATACGCAGTATTTT.

Of note for this clone: Other DNA sequences from this sample encode an identical CDR3 as well. The chain employs TRBV19 and TRBJ2-5, with TRBD2 as a possible D gene (6 bases). The V end lost 4 bases, the J end lost 2 bases, and 8 bases lay between the germline ends. CDR1 is LNHDA and CDR2 is SQIVND in the germline V gene (reference sequence). The CDR3 has 13 residues. CDR3 protein: CASSTGGQETQYF. The CDR3 coding sequence is TGTGCCAGTAGTACTGGGGGGCAAGAGACCCAGTACTTC.

The chain combines TRBV5-1 with TRBJ1-2; perhaps TRBD1 as D (5 bases). Trimming took off 5 bases at V and 7 bases at J, with 18 bases between the two ends. Germline values: CDR1 SGHRS, CDR2 YFSETQ. The CDR3 covers 14 residues. The CDR3, as DNA: TGCGCCAGCAGATCCGGGGCCCCCCCGAGTGGCTACACCTTC. It translates to CASRSGAPPSGYTF.

The rearrangement uses TRBV19 and TRBJ1-5, with D possibly TRBD1 on 6 matching bases. Deletions cut 3 bases from V and 4 bases from J, with 19 bases between. CDR1 LNHDA and CDR2 SQIVND come from the germline V gene (reference sequence). The CDR3 contains 17 residues. CDR3 sequence: CASSIRGTTGGNQPQHF. The CDR3 DNA reads as TGTGCCAGTAGTATTAGGGGGACGACAGGAGGGAATCAGCCCCAGCATTTT.

The chain joins TRBV27 to TRBJ1-5, with 7 bases identical to TRBD1. CDR3 length: 13 residues. Germline V gives CDR1 MNHEY, CDR2 SMNVEV (reference sequence). J was trimmed by 4 bases and V by 8 bases; bases with no gene match: 5. This CDR3 is CASGRGQNQPQHF. Here the CDR3 DNA reads TGTGCCAGCGGCCGGGGACAGAATCAGCCCCAGCATTTT.

The V gene is TRBV5-1, the J gene TRBJ2-7; D possibly corresponds to TRBD1 (5 bases). The CDR3 sequence is 15 residues long. CDR1 and CDR2 (germline): SGHRS, YFSETQ. V gave up 0 bases and J gave up 1 base, with 11 bases separating them. The CDR3 DNA reads TGCGCCAGCAGCTTGGGCAGGCCAGGGTCCTACGAGCAGTACTTC. It encodes CASSLGRPGSYEQYF. The whole variable domain, filled in from reference TRBV5-1 and TRBJ2-7, reads KAGVTQTPRYLIKTRGQQVTLSCSPISGHRSVSWYQQTPGQGLQFLFEYFSETQRNKGNFPGRFSGRQFSNSRSEMNVSTLELGDSALYLCASSLGRPGSYEQYFGPGTRLTVT.

The V gene is TRBV7-9, the J gene TRBJ1-4; D possibly corresponds to TRBD1 (6 bases). This CDR3 contains 19 residues. The ends were cut back, 5 bases at V and 6 bases at J, with 28 bases in the middle. Germline CDR1 and CDR2: SEHNR and FQNEAQ (reference sequence). This CDR3 reads CASSNRPGGRDTSYEKLFF. The CDR3 coding sequence is TGTGCCAGCAGCAACCGGCCCGGAGGACGGGACACCTCATATGAAAAACTGTTTTTT.

The chain is built from TRBV30 and TRBJ1-2; the D gene is possibly TRBD1 (5 bases). The CDR3 sequence is 14 residues long. The V gene's germline CDR1 is GTSNPN and CDR2 SVGIG (reference sequence). V lost 8 bases, J lost 4 bases, and 20 bases lay in between. The CDR3 is CAGQTRGGGYGYTF. CDR3 nucleotide sequence: TGTGCCGGACAAACGAGGGGCGGGGGCTATGGCTACACCTTC.